Listed below are T cell receptor beta chains from one sample, sequenced in a study of T cell responses to AZD1222 COVID-19 vaccine. TCRdb keeps only in-frame clones here, not all; method: immunoSEQ multiplex PCR. The data contain about 96,000 clones, around 90% of them seen just once; the ten biggest clones take up less than 5.5%. Sequences were derived from peripheral blood, sampled on day 0 of MenACWY control vaccination. These receptors originate from an adult in good health. Each CDR3 is given with its conserved first and last residue. Clone sizes are given selectively: once, few, many, or a class where the clone is expanded.

J gene: TRBJ1-2; V gene: TRBV19; clone size: NA; CDR3 protein: CASRTRDITGYTF
J gene: TRBJ1-6; V gene: TRBV4-3; clone size: NA; CDR3 protein: CASSQARAADSPLHF
J gene: TRBJ1-2; V gene: TRBV6-6; clone size: NA; CDR3 protein: CASSLQIPGGYTF
J gene: TRBJ2-1; V gene: TRBV27; clone size: NA; CDR3 protein: CASSLKRDNEQFF
J gene: TRBJ1-2; V gene: TRBV24-1; clone size: NA; CDR3 protein: CATSARNSPTNYGYTF
J gene: TRBJ2-7; V gene: TRBV19; clone size: NA; CDR3 protein: CASSSRDEQYF
J gene: TRBJ2-5; V gene: TRBV10-3; clone size: NA; CDR3 protein: CAISHQGEGAETQYF
J gene: TRBJ1-6; V gene: TRBV7-9; clone size: NA; CDR3 protein: CASSLALSGGEPLHF
J gene: TRBJ1-1; V gene: TRBV18; clone size: NA; CDR3 protein: CASSSLQDTEAFF
J gene: TRBJ1-2; V gene: TRBV27; clone size: once; CDR3 protein: CASSLSKGGYGYTF
J gene: TRBJ2-7; V gene: TRBV6-7; clone size: NA; CDR3 protein: CASSYTNGLAGDPRIGYEQYF
J gene: TRBJ1-1; V gene: TRBV15; clone size: NA; CDR3 protein: CATSRVRGNMNTEAFF
J gene: TRBJ1-1; V gene: TRBV18; clone size: NA; CDR3 protein: CASSRTRGQGASAEAFF
J gene: TRBJ1-1; V gene: TRBV18; clone size: NA; CDR3 protein: CASSSGEGTEAFF
J gene: TRBJ2-7; V gene: TRBV5-1; clone size: NA; CDR3 protein: CASSTGTGPDEQYF
J gene: TRBJ2-7; V gene: TRBV11-2; clone size: NA; CDR3 protein: CASSLNRASSYEQYF
J gene: TRBJ1-1; V gene: TRBV28; clone size: NA; CDR3 protein: CASSLRGAGTEAFF
J gene: TRBJ1-5; V gene: TRBV10-2; clone size: once; CDR3 protein: CASSESRGTNNQPQHF
J gene: TRBJ1-5; V gene: TRBV7-2; clone size: NA; CDR3 protein: CASSRYGQNQPQHF
J gene: TRBJ1-5; V gene: TRBV19; clone size: NA; CDR3 protein: CASSQAGNQPQHF
J gene: TRBJ1-2; V gene: TRBV29-1; clone size: NA; CDR3 protein: CSVEDPVDHGYTF
J gene: TRBJ1-4; V gene: TRBV15; clone size: NA; CDR3 protein: CATSRSRQATNEKLFF
J gene: TRBJ1-1; V gene: TRBV2; clone size: NA; CDR3 protein: CASSDVSEAFF
J gene: TRBJ1-2; V gene: TRBV28; clone size: few; CDR3 protein: CASSFGDGYTF
J gene: TRBJ1-4; V gene: TRBV18; clone size: NA; CDR3 protein: CASSQQKDEKLFF
J gene: TRBJ2-7; V gene: TRBV29-1; clone size: NA; CDR3 protein: CSAPGTGVGEQYF
J gene: TRBJ1-2; V gene: TRBV21-1; clone size: NA; CDR3 protein: CASSKSAGTYGYTF
J gene: TRBJ2-1; V gene: TRBV5-8; clone size: once; CDR3 protein: CASSSGLADSYNEQFF
J gene: TRBJ1-1; V gene: TRBV10-3; clone size: NA; CDR3 protein: CAISESVNTEAFF
J gene: TRBJ2-2; V gene: TRBV6-6; clone size: once; CDR3 protein: CASSYGQGVTGELFF
J gene: TRBJ2-1; V gene: TRBV4-1; clone size: NA; CDR3 protein: CASSLNIYNEQFF
J gene: TRBJ2-7; V gene: TRBV28; clone size: NA; CDR3 protein: CASSFPGTLYEQYF
J gene: TRBJ2-3; V gene: TRBV7-2; clone size: NA; CDR3 protein: CASSLWRLAGGTDTQYF
J gene: TRBJ1-5; V gene: TRBV29-1; clone size: NA; CDR3 protein: CSAADSGNQPQHF